A selection of T cell receptor beta chains follows, all from one sample in a study of T-cell memory formation after mild COVID-19. In TCRdb, the 5' RACE reads were re-called with MiXCR into one record per CDR3 protein. The repertoire includes 450,000 or so distinct CDR3 sequences, about 20% of them detected once, and approximately 8.1% sits in the top ten. Sequenced material: PBMCs or a T cell subset sorted from them (not recorded which). The source of these receptors is an adult woman who had mild COVID-19 (a few samples of this study predate the infection). Cell type and time point are not known. Each CDR3 is given with its conserved first and last residue. D genes are given only for firm matches. The size entry is marked missing in some rows and otherwise reads once, few, many or a size class.

J gene	clone size	D gene	V gene	CDR3 DNA	CDR3 protein
TRBJ1-1	-	-	TRBV29-1	TGCAGCGCGGGGTATAGGCTTTACATGAACACTGAAGCTTTCTTT	CSAGYRLYMNTEAFF
TRBJ2-7	-	-	TRBV5-1	TGCGCCAGCAGCTTGGAAGCAGACTTCTACGAGCAGTACTTC	CASSLEADFYEQYF
TRBJ2-7	few	-	TRBV5-1	TGCGCCAGCAGCCTAGAAAGCGCCTACGAGCAGTACTTC	CASSLESAYEQYF
TRBJ1-2	-	TRBD1	TRBV12-3/TRBV12-4	TGTGCCAGCAGTTCGTCGACAGGGGCTGTCTATGGCTACACCTTC	CASSSSTGAVYGYTF
TRBJ1-1	-	-	TRBV19	TGTGCCAGTAGTATGCCCGTGGGTGGAACTGAAGCTTTCTTT	CASSMPVGGTEAFF
TRBJ1-1	few	TRBD1	TRBV9	TGTGCCAGCAGCCCCCAGGGGGTAACCACTGAAGCTTTCTTT	CASSPQGVTTEAFF
TRBJ2-2	few	TRBD2	TRBV12-3/TRBV12-4	TGTGCCAGCAGTTTCGGTGGACTAGCGGGAGGAAACACCGGGGAGCTGTTTTTT	CASSFGGLAGGNTGELFF
TRBJ2-1	few	TRBD2	TRBV5-1	TGCGCCAGCAGCTCTCCGGGACTAGCGGGAGGGGGCTCCTACAATGAGCAGTTCTTC	CASSSPGLAGGGSYNEQFF
TRBJ1-5	-	-	TRBV12-3/TRBV12-4	TGTGCCAGCAGCTATCATCAGCCCCAGCATTTT	CASSYHQPQHF
TRBJ2-3	few	TRBD2	TRBV6-2/TRBV6-3	TGTGCCAGCAGTCCCGAGCGGGAGTCGCAGTATTTT	CASSPERESQYF
TRBJ1-1	-	-	TRBV29-1	TGCAGCGTCCGCAGGGGAGACCCGAACACTGAAGCTTTCTTT	CSVRRGDPNTEAFF
TRBJ2-7	few	TRBD2	TRBV14	TGTGCCAGCAGCCAAGGTAGTAGCGGGAGGGCCTACGAGCAGTACTTC	CASSQGSSGRAYEQYF
TRBJ2-5	-	TRBD2	TRBV7-6	TGTGCCAGCAGCCCCAACCTAGCGGGGGGAGGCGAGACCCAGTACTTC	CASSPNLAGGGETQYF
TRBJ1-5	few	-	TRBV6-1	TGTGCCAGCAGTCCGGACAGAGTGGGAGCCTGGCAGCCCCAGCATTTT	CASSPDRVGAWQPQHF
TRBJ1-2	-	TRBD1	TRBV28	TGTGCCAGCACCTCCGGGACAGTCCATGGCTACACCTTC	CASTSGTVHGYTF
TRBJ2-2	few	-	TRBV2	TGTGCCAGCAGTGTCCCGGACGGCAACACCGGGGAGCTGTTTTTT	CASSVPDGNTGELFF
TRBJ2-2	-	TRBD2	TRBV6-2/TRBV6-3	TGTGCCAGCAGCCGGACTAGCGGGAGTAACACCGGGGAGCTGTTTTTT	CASSRTSGSNTGELFF
TRBJ1-1	few	-	TRBV30	TGTGCCTCCGGACAGCGTGAAGCTTTCTTT	CASGQREAFF
TRBJ2-7	-	TRBD2	TRBV12-3/TRBV12-4	TGTGCCAGCAGCATAGCCGGGGGGGCAGGGTACGAGCAGTACTTC	CASSIAGGAGYEQYF
TRBJ2-2	-	-	TRBV6-5	TGTGCCAGCAGTTCTACTAACACCGGGGAGCTGTTTTTT	CASSSTNTGELFF
TRBJ2-3	-	TRBD2	TRBV29-1	TGCAGCGTTGAGGCTAGCGGGGACACAGATACGCAGTATTTT	CSVEASGDTDTQYF
TRBJ2-3	-	TRBD2	TRBV9	TGTGCCAGCAGCGGTAGCGGGAGCGCAGATACGCAGTATTTT	CASSGSGSADTQYF